The 29 T cell receptor beta chains below all came from one sample that was sequenced in a study of patients and donors after allogeneic stem cell transplantation. TCRdb used MiXCR to reprocess the RT-PCR reads, holding one entry per CDR3 protein. The sample includes about 110,000 distinct CDR3 sequences, 35% of them seen just once. The specimen was blood, either unsorted or a sorted T cell fraction (not recorded which). The source is a human donor who was either an allogeneic HSCT recipient or a stem cell or donor lymphocyte infusion donor (not recorded which). It is not recorded whose cells these are; they may come from a transplant donor.

This clonotype appeared a few times. The chain carries TRBV21-1 and TRBJ1-1. TRBV21-1 is a documented pseudogene. The CDR3 has 11 amino acids. The CDR3 loop is CASSKPPPAFF. CDR3 in DNA: TGTGCCAGCAGCAAACCGCCCCCAGCTTTCTTT.

This clonotype was detected a few times. The chain carries TRBV20-1 and TRBJ2-3; 16 bases are shared with TRBD2. The trim removed 5 bases at V and 6 bases at J, leaving 8 bases unmatched. This CDR3 has 16 amino acids. Germline loops: CDR1 DFQATT, CDR2 SNEGSKA (reference sequence). CDR3 in DNA: TGCAGTGCTTACCCGGGACTAGCGGGAGGGGCGGATACGCAGTATTTT. The encoded protein is CSAYPGLAGGADTQYF.

This clonotype has only a few counts. The rearrangement uses TRBV7-2 and TRBJ1-5, with a tentative D call TRBD1 (5 bases). The CDR3 has 16 residues. Trimming removed 1 base at V and 5 bases at J, with 15 bases between. The germline V gene has CDR1 SGHTA and CDR2 FQGNSA. The CDR3 sequence is CASSLDFGRADQPQHF. The DNA of the CDR3 is TGTGCCAGCAGCTTAGACTTCGGCAGGGCTGATCAGCCCCAGCATTTT.

This clonotype has more than one count but fewer than ten. This rearrangement joins TRBV29-1 to TRBJ2-1, with D perhaps matching TRBD1 or TRBD2 (6 bases each). Germline loops: CDR1 SQVTM, CDR2 ANQGSEA. The V and J ends lost 3 bases and 6 bases respectively, with 15 bases between them. The CDR3 contains 14 residues. In DNA form, the CDR3 reads TGCAGCGTTGATGCCTCTGGGGGGCTCAATGAGCAGTTCTTC. It codes for CSVDASGGLNEQFF.

This clonotype was detected a few times. The rearrangement joins TRBV7-6 to TRBJ2-3, with TRBD2 matching 9 bases. This CDR3 has 16 amino acids. V shed 4 bases and J 3 bases; nucleotides not matched to a gene: 8. Germline-derived CDR1 and CDR2 are SGHVS and FNYEAQ. CDR3 residues: CASSSLKTSGTDTQYF. The CDR3 coding sequence is TGTGCCAGCAGCTCACTAAAGACTAGCGGAACAGATACGCAGTATTTT.

V is TRBV28 and J is TRBJ1-6; D ambiguous. The CDR3 is 14 amino acids. Per germline, CDR1 MDHEN and CDR2 SYDVKM. V was pared by 3 bases and J by 10 bases, with 13 bases between. The CDR3 DNA reads as TGTGCCAGCAGTTTCTGGCTGGGTCAGTCACCCCTCCACTTT. Its protein is CASSFWLGQSPLHF.

This clonotype was seen more than once but under ten times. The J gene is TRBJ1-2, the V gene TRBV27, with D perhaps TRBD1 (6 bases). Trimming took off 5 bases at V and 0 bases at J, with 19 bases between the two ends. The CDR3 loop spans 17 amino acids. Germline V CDR1 and CDR2: MNHEY, SMNVEV (reference sequence). Here the CDR3 reads CASSPWGTRTTNYGYTF. The CDR3 nucleotides read TGTGCCAGCAGTCCCTGGGGGACACGAACTACTAACTATGGCTACACCTTC.

This sequence joins TRBV12-3 or TRBV12-4 and TRBJ2-6; TRBD1 aligns across 7 bases. The CDR3 totals 18 residues. V trimming: 6 bases; J trimming: 1 base; junction bases outside the gene matches: 12. DNA for the CDR3: TGTGCCAGCAGCGATCAGACAGGGTTAGGTTCTGGGGCCAACGTCCTGACTTTC. It codes for CASSDQTGLGSGANVLTF.

The rearrangement joins TRBV20-1 to TRBJ2-2, with D perhaps being TRBD1 or TRBD2 (5 bases each). From germline, CDR1 is DFQATT and CDR2 SNEGSKA (reference sequence). Trimming pared 3 bases from V and 6 bases from J, leaving 14 bases between. This CDR3 has 14 amino acids. The CDR3 coding sequence is TGCAGTGCTAGCAGGGCAGGAGGTCCCGGGGAGCTGTTTTTT. Encoded protein: CSASRAGGPGELFF.

This clonotype came up a few times. This chain joins TRBV7-2 and TRBJ1-1; D remains unclear. The CDR3 sequence is 14 residues long. V was shortened by 3 bases and J by 0 bases, with 8 bases between the two germline ends. Germline lookup yields CDR1 SGHTA and CDR2 FQGNSA. The CDR3 region has the DNA TGTGCCAGCAGCTTTGGGCGCTTGAACACTGAAGCTTTCTTT. Encoded protein: CASSFGRLNTEAFF. Supplemented by reference TRBV7-2 and TRBJ1-1, the full variable domain reads GAGVSQSPSNKVTEKGKDVELRCDPISGHTALYWYRQSLGQGLEFLIYFQGNSAPDKSGLPSDRFSAERTGGSVSTLTIQRTQQEDSAVYLCASSFGRLNTEAFFGQGTRLTVV.

The chain recombines TRBV25-1 with TRBJ2-2; D unresolved. V lost 11 bases and J 0 bases, leaving 10 bases between the germline ends. The CDR3 has 13 residues. Germline CDR1 MGHDK, CDR2 SYGVNS. DNA for the CDR3: TGTGCCTATCGCAACTCGAACACCGGGGAGCTGTTTTTT. It codes for CAYRNSNTGELFF.

This clonotype has a handful of counts. This chain connects TRBV5-1 to TRBJ1-3; a possible D gene is TRBD1 (5 bases). The CDR3 consists of 14 residues. Looked up from germline, CDR1 is SGHRS and CDR2 is YFSETQ. V was pared by 3 bases and J by 4 bases, with 11 bases between. CDR3 loop: CASSWGSDGNTIYF. CDR3 DNA sequence: TGCGCCAGCAGCTGGGGCAGCGACGGAAACACCATATATTTT. The full variable domain, its missing parts supplied by reference TRBV5-1 and TRBJ1-3, is KAGVTQTPRYLIKTRGQQVTLSCSPISGHRSVSWYQQTPGQGLQFLFEYFSETQRNKGNFPGRFSGRQFSNSRSEMNVSTLELGDSALYLCASSWGSDGNTIYFGEGSWLTVV.

V and J are TRBV7-8 and TRBJ1-2, with unresolved D. Germline CDR1 reads SGHVS; CDR2 reads FQNEAQ. V was cut by 1 base and J by 6 bases, with 9 bases left in between. The CDR3 runs 13 residues. The CDR3 coding sequence is TGTGCCAGCAGCTTAGGGCTGGCCAATGGCTACACCTTC. Its translation: CASSLGLANGYTF.

This clonotype was picked up a small number of times. CDR3 DNA sequence: TGCGCCAGCAGCCAAGACCGGGAGGGCGTTGGCGGGGAGCTGTTTTTT. It specifies CASSQDREGVGGELFF. The rearrangement uses TRBV4-3 and TRBJ2-2, with 8 bases lining up with TRBD2. Germline-derived CDR1 and CDR2 are LGHNA and YSLEER. J gave up 7 bases and V 0 bases, and 7 bases lay outside the gene matches. The CDR3 consists of 16 residues.

The chain links TRBV18 to TRBJ2-1, with D perhaps matching TRBD1 (6 bases). Trimming removed 4 bases from V and 9 bases from J, with 10 bases in between. This CDR3 has 12 amino acids. Germline CDR1 is KGHSH and CDR2 is LQKENI. CDR3 protein: CASSQQGTEQFF. Written as DNA, the CDR3 is TGTGCCAGCTCACAACAGGGAACTGAGCAGTTCTTC.

This clonotype appeared many times. The CDR3 loop is CASSPSKGISPLHF. DNA of the CDR3: TGTGCCAGCAGTCCCAGTAAGGGGATTTCACCCCTCCACTTT. The gene calls are TRBV6-5 and TRBJ1-6; TRBD1 might be the D (5 bases). V was shortened by 5 bases and J by 9 bases, with 14 bases between the two germline ends. Looked up from germline, CDR1 is MNHEY and CDR2 is SVGAGI. The CDR3 is 14 residues long.

The rearrangement uses TRBV6-2 or TRBV6-3 and TRBJ2-7; possible D gene TRBD1, 6 bases. The CDR3 length is 13 residues. Germline V gives CDR1 MNHEY, CDR2 SVGEGT. V lost 8 bases to trimming and J lost 4 bases, with 15 bases between them. The CDR3 region has the DNA TGTGCCAGCTGTGACAGGATTCGGTACGAGCAGTACTTC. Its translation is CASCDRIRYEQYF.

This rearrangement joins TRBV12-3 or TRBV12-4 to TRBJ2-2, with 11 bases fitting TRBD2. With 6 bases clipped from V and 7 bases from J, the junction kept 10 bases outside the gene matches. This CDR3 region has 16 residues. The CDR3 sequence: CASSTTSGSVSGELFF. For the CDR3, the DNA is TGTGCCAGCAGCACTACTAGCGGGAGTGTGAGCGGGGAGCTGTTTTTT.

This chain links TRBV10-3 with TRBJ1-5; 8 nucleotides line up with TRBD1. The germline CDR1 and CDR2 sequences are ENHRY and SYGVKD. The V gene end was trimmed by 8 bases and the J gene end by 4 bases; junction bases not matched to a gene: 4. The CDR3 contains 13 residues. As DNA, the CDR3 is TGTGCCATCCGCAGGGGGCAGAATCAGCCCCAGCATTTT. Translating it yields CAIRRGQNQPQHF.

The gene calls are TRBV24-1 and TRBJ2-5; no firm D call. Between the trimmed V and J ends, which lost 3 bases and 2 bases, there was a span of 12 bases. Germline V gene data show CDR1 as KGHDR and CDR2 as SFDVKD. The CDR3 is 15 amino acids. Here the CDR3 DNA reads TGTGCCACCAGTGATCCGAGGACGGTACAAGAGACCCAGTACTTC. Amino acid sequence: CATSDPRTVQETQYF.

The J gene is TRBJ1-4, the V gene TRBV28; D might be TRBD1 (6 bases). CDR1 is MDHEN and CDR2 is SYDVKM in the germline V gene. The CDR3 runs 15 residues. V lost 6 bases and J 2 bases, leaving 13 bases between the germline ends. CDR3 residues: CASRPRGGTNEKLFF. The CDR3, as DNA: TGTGCCAGCAGACCCAGGGGTGGGACTAATGAAAAACTGTTTTTT.

The table lists this clonotype with a few counts. V and J are TRBV24-1 and TRBJ1-5; 9 nucleotides align to TRBD1. This CDR3 has 16 residues. After removal of 5 bases from V and 3 bases from J, the junction contained 7 bases not matched to a gene. Germline lookup yields CDR1 KGHDR and CDR2 SFDVKD. CDR3 sequence (DNA): TGTGCCACCAGTGGCTCGGGACAGGGAATCAATCAGCCCCAGCATTTT. Its protein is CATSGSGQGINQPQHF.

V is TRBV12-3 or TRBV12-4 and J is TRBJ2-2, with D perhaps TRBD1 (5 bases). V was trimmed by 6 bases and J by 6 bases, leaving 8 bases between them. The CDR3 loop spans 12 amino acids. This chain's CDR3 is CASSPGPGELFF. CDR3 in DNA: TGTGCCAGCAGCCCAGGGCCCGGGGAGCTGTTTTTT.

The genes are TRBV6-5 and TRBJ2-7, with 8 nucleotides matching TRBD2. The CDR3 has 16 amino acids. CDR1 is MNHEY, CDR2 SVGAGI, per germline. The junction had 10 bases not matched to a gene; V was cut back by 6 bases and J by 0 bases. CDR3 in DNA: TGTGCCAGCAGATCAGTAATAGCGGGAACCTCCTACGAGCAGTACTTC. It yields the protein CASRSVIAGTSYEQYF.

The chain links TRBV20-1 to TRBJ2-4; 10 bases match TRBD2. The CDR3 runs to 15 residues. Germline V gives CDR1 DFQATT, CDR2 SNEGSKA (reference sequence). V lost 2 bases to trimming and J lost 6 bases; unmatched junction nucleotides: 7. CDR3 sequence: CSARKAGGPGNIQYF. CDR3 DNA: TGCAGTGCTAGAAAAGCGGGAGGGCCGGGAAACATTCAGTACTTC.

This clonotype was detected only a few times. This chain uses TRBV7-9 with TRBJ1-2; no reliable D call. CDR3 length equals 12 residues. The V gene lost 5 bases and the J gene lost 3 bases, with 7 bases spanning the gap. Germline-derived CDR1 and CDR2 are SEHNR and FQNEAQ (reference sequence). The CDR3 reads CASSPADYGYTF. CDR3 in DNA: TGTGCCAGCAGCCCAGCCGACTATGGCTACACCTTC.

The CDR3 region is CSANWRVYNEQFF. The CDR3 region has the DNA TGCAGTGCAAACTGGCGGGTTTACAATGAGCAGTTCTTC. This chain uses TRBV20-1 with TRBJ2-1; possibly TRBD2 for D (5 bases). The CDR3 length is 13 residues. Germline values: CDR1 DFQATT, CDR2 SNEGSKA (reference sequence). V was cut by 6 bases and J by 4 bases, with 13 bases left in between.

The chain couples TRBV12-3 or TRBV12-4 to TRBJ2-2; 10 nucleotides match TRBD1. J gave up 7 bases and V 6 bases, and 5 bases lay outside the gene matches. The CDR3 is 14 amino acids. The chain's CDR3 is CASRRQGAGGELFF. CDR3 nucleotides: TGTGCCAGCAGAAGACAGGGGGCTGGCGGGGAGCTGTTTTTT.

The chain joins TRBV5-1 to TRBJ2-2; D unclear. The V end was cut by 4 bases, the J end by 4 bases, with 11 bases between. The CDR3 length is 14 residues. Germline V CDR1 and CDR2: SGHRS, YFSETQ. As DNA, the CDR3 is TGCGCCAGCAGCCGCGGCAGCCCCACCGGGGAGCTGTTTTTT. Translating it yields CASSRGSPTGELFF. The whole variable domain, remainder taken from reference TRBV5-1 and TRBJ2-2, is KAGVTQTPRYLIKTRGQQVTLSCSPISGHRSVSWYQQTPGQGLQFLFEYFSETQRNKGNFPGRFSGRQFSNSRSEMNVSTLELGDSALYLCASSRGSPTGELFFGEGSRLTVL.